This TCR beta chain was found in a study of T cells in Graves' hyperthyroidism and ophthalmopathy. Notes on the study in general: Classification by a 13 V-J model distinguished ophthalmopathy from stable hyperthyroidism. In blood, most of the thyroid clonotypes expanded above 0.001 were also present.

TCR beta CDR3 region amplification was performed from RNA transcripts. A set of HTBI primers served as the primers for a first-round RT-PCR of the TCR CDR3. MiXCR, run by TCRdb on the multiplex PCR reads, gives a single entry per CDR3 protein. Of a few hundred thousand distinct CDR3 sequences listed, approximately 14% were seen once; the top ten hold around 6.6%. Stable Graves' hyperthyroidism meant no ophthalmopathy progression within 18 months. Diagnoses were made from clinical symptoms, serum measures (thyroxine and TRAb), thyroid ultrasound and orbital computed tomography. Germline CDR1 MNHEY, CDR2 SVGEGT. Trimming removed 0 bases from V and 7 bases from J, with 12 bases in between. The CDR3 sequence is 15 residues long. In regard to this clonotype: The antigen is unknown.

The V and J genes are TRBV6-2 or TRBV6-3 and TRBJ1-4; D remains ambiguous. Sequenced: blood. The clonotype originates from a woman aged 25 to 39 with Graves' hyperthyroidism. The CDR3 nucleotides are TGTGCCAGCAGTTACTCCCCGGGAGTCGGTGAAAAACTGTTTTTT. Translation gives CASSYSPGVGEKLFF.